These 24 T cell receptor beta chains share one sample of origin, sequenced in a study of blood T cells in healthy people across ages. Sample-barcoded 5' priming and a J-beta primer mix drove a second PCR of about 7 to 12 cycles. A single record per CDR3 protein comes from TCRdb applying MiXCR to the 5' RACE reads. Of roughly 930,000 distinct CDR3 sequences detected, around 48% appear once; the ten largest clones hold 10% to 15%. The material sequenced was blood. The receptors here all came from a man aged 25-45 years in good health.

This clonotype was found a few times. The V gene is TRBV20-1, the J gene TRBJ2-1; 8 bases line up with TRBD1. The CDR3 spans 17 residues. The germline gives CDR1 DFQATT, CDR2 SNEGSKA (reference sequence). Germline trimming cut 3 bases from V and 0 bases from J; bases unmatched to any gene: 10. In nucleotides, the CDR3 is TGCAGTGCTAGCAGACAGGGGCCGCGGAGCTCCTACAATGAGCAGTTCTTC. It encodes CSASRQGPRSSYNEQFF.

The chain links TRBV7-9 to TRBJ1-4; D gene unclear. V lost 2 bases to trimming and J lost 0 bases, with 7 bases between them. Germline V gene sequence: CDR1 SEHNR, CDR2 FQNEAQ (reference sequence). The CDR3 covers 15 residues. The CDR3 nucleotides read TGTGCCAGCAGCTTATTTACAGCAACTAATGAAAAACTGTTTTTT. Protein: CASSLFTATNEKLFF.

This clonotype appeared a few times. This chain joins TRBV28 and TRBJ1-5; unclear D gene. Germline V gives CDR1 MDHEN, CDR2 SYDVKM. The CDR3 runs to 13 residues. The germline V and J ends were trimmed by 5 bases and 4 bases, with 9 bases remaining between them. This CDR3 is CASSTEANQPQHF. The DNA of the CDR3 is TGTGCCAGCAGTACGGAAGCTAATCAGCCCCAGCATTTT.

J is TRBJ1-1 and V is TRBV11-2; no firm D call. Germline CDR1 is SGHAT and CDR2 is FQNNGV. Trimming removed 2 bases from V and 3 bases from J, with 16 bases in between. CDR3 length: 16 amino acids. This CDR3 is CASSLPHRNVDTEAFF. The CDR3 coding sequence is TGTGCCAGCAGCTTACCCCATCGGAACGTGGACACTGAAGCTTTCTTT. The full variable domain, its missing parts supplied by reference TRBV11-2 and TRBJ1-1, is EAGVAQSPRYKIIEKRQSVAFWCNPISGHATLYWYQQILGQGPKLLIQFQNNGVVDDSQLPKDRFSAERLKGVDSTLKIQPAKLEDSAVYLCASSLPHRNVDTEAFFGQGTRLTVV.

This clonotype has just a few counts. V and J are TRBV7-3 and TRBJ2-7; 13 bases match TRBD2. Germline V gene lookup returns CDR1 SGHTA and CDR2 FQGTGA. CDR3 length: 18 amino acids. V was clipped by 5 bases and J by 1 base; unmatched bases: 11. The DNA for the CDR3 is TGTGCCAGCAGCCGAAAACTAGCGGGGGGGCACCAATCCTACGAGCAGTACTTC. Its translation is CASSRKLAGGHQSYEQYF.

The CDR3 loop reads CSVDSNYGYTF. The CDR3 bases are TGCAGCGTTGACAGTAACTATGGCTACACCTTC. The genes are TRBV29-1 and TRBJ1-2; D call uncertain. Germline CDR1 and CDR2: SQVTM and ANQGSEA. The CDR3 extends over 11 amino acids. Trimming took off 3 bases at V and 1 base at J, with 3 bases between the two ends.

This clonotype occurred a few times. V and J are TRBV20-1 and TRBJ2-4; a possible D gene is TRBD1 (5 bases). This CDR3 is 12 amino acids long. The V gene's germline CDR1 is DFQATT and CDR2 SNEGSKA (reference sequence). The V end was cut by 2 bases, the J end by 8 bases, with 10 bases between. The CDR3 nucleotides are TGCAGTGCTAGATTCAGGGCCGACATTCAGTACTTC. This gives the protein CSARFRADIQYF.

This clonotype appeared a few times. The chain's CDR3 is CSATGVDKLFF. CDR3 bases: TGCAGCGCGACAGGGGTGGACAAACTGTTTTTT. The chain employs TRBV29-1 and TRBJ1-4, with TRBD1 identical over 8 bases. Germline CDR1 is SQVTM and CDR2 is ANQGSEA. The CDR3 is 11 residues long. The V segment lost 7 bases and the J segment 11 bases; nucleotides outside the gene matches: 6.

The chain links TRBV9 to TRBJ2-7; D is undetermined. The J call may be wrong; the DNA end is better matched by TRBJ2-5. The CDR3 length is 13 residues. Germline V gene sequence: CDR1 SGDLS, CDR2 YYNGEE. CDR3 sequence (DNA): TGTGCCAGCAGCGTAGACATGCAAGAGACCCAGTACTTC. Protein: CASSVDMQETQYF.

V and J are TRBV19 and TRBJ2-5; 11 nucleotides align to TRBD1. V lost 0 bases and J lost 6; bases outside the gene matches: 6. This CDR3 comprises 16 residues. The V gene's germline CDR1 is LNHDA and CDR2 SQIVND (reference sequence). The CDR3 region is CASSIDRDRGRQTQYF. The CDR3 DNA reads TGTGCCAGTAGTATAGATCGGGACAGGGGGAGGCAGACCCAGTACTTC.

The V call is TRBV28, the J call TRBJ2-1, with TRBD2 matching over 10 bases. CDR1 and CDR2 from the germline V gene are MDHEN and SYDVKM. This CDR3 contains 15 residues. The trim removed 6 bases at V and 5 bases at J, leaving 7 bases unmatched. The chain's CDR3 is CASSPASGGNNEQFF. The CDR3 bases are TGTGCCAGCAGCCCCGCTAGCGGGGGAAACAATGAGCAGTTCTTC.

The chain carries TRBV6-5 and TRBJ2-3; D call uncertain. Germline V gene sequence: CDR1 MNHEY, CDR2 SVGAGI. Trimming pared 6 bases from V and 0 bases from J, leaving 13 bases between. The CDR3 has 15 residues. The CDR3 region is CASRRIDSSTDTQYF. The DNA of the CDR3 is TGTGCCAGCAGACGAATCGATAGTAGCACAGATACGCAGTATTTT.

V is TRBV5-1 and J is TRBJ2-7; unclear D gene. V was trimmed by 0 bases and J by 1 base, leaving 8 bases between them. CDR1 and CDR2 from the germline V gene are SGHRS and YFSETQ. This CDR3 comprises 14 residues. CDR3 sequence (DNA): TGCGCCAGCAGCTTGGAACCATTTTCCTACGAGCAGTACTTC. This translates into CASSLEPFSYEQYF.

V usage is TRBV3-1 and J usage is TRBJ2-1, with TRBD2 matching 11 bases. Germline V lookup: CDR1 LGHDT, CDR2 YNNKEL (reference sequence). Trimming at V came to 5 bases and at J to 9 bases, leaving 15 bases not matched to a gene. The CDR3 is made up of 17 amino acids. The CDR3 sequence: CASSWTNLAGGPSEQFF. CDR3 nucleotides: TGTGCCAGCAGCTGGACCAACTTAGCGGGGGGGCCTAGTGAGCAGTTCTTC.

The chain has TRBV7-9 and TRBJ1-6; D is unclear. CDR1 and CDR2 (germline): SEHNR, FQNEAQ (reference sequence). This CDR3 region has 15 residues. Trimming took 6 bases from V and 8 from J, leaving 17 bases between them. The CDR3 sequence: CASRSPRETDSPLHF. The CDR3, as DNA: TGTGCCAGCAGGTCCCCCCGAGAAACCGATTCACCCCTCCACTTT.

This rearrangement joins TRBV9 to TRBJ2-1; 8 bases agree with TRBD2. The junction had 2 bases not matched to a gene; V was cut back by 0 bases and J by 3 bases. Germline lookup yields CDR1 SGDLS and CDR2 YYNGEE. CDR3 length: 15 residues. The CDR3 nucleotides read TGTGCCAGCAGCGTAGGCGGGGGGCGCTACAATGAGCAGTTCTTC. It is translated as CASSVGGGRYNEQFF.

The chain links TRBV7-8 to TRBJ2-3; D is ambiguous. The ends were cut back, 11 bases at V and 1 base at J, with 10 bases in the middle. CDR3 size: 12 residues. CDR1 is SGHVS, CDR2 FQNEAQ, per germline. CDR3 sequence: CASQVGTDTQYF. The CDR3 bases are TGTGCCTCGCAGGTCGGCACAGATACGCAGTATTTT.

The gene calls are TRBV2 and TRBJ2-2; D might be TRBD2 (6 bases). Per the germline V gene, CDR1 is SNHLY and CDR2 is FYNNEI. The CDR3 is 14 amino acids. Between the trimmed V and J ends, which lost 5 bases and 7 bases, there was a span of 14 bases. In nucleotides, the CDR3 is TGTGCCAGCAGTACCGGGACTCCGCACGGGGAGCTGTTTTTT. Translating gives CASSTGTPHGELFF.

This clonotype was seen a handful of times. The genes are TRBV11-2 and TRBJ2-7; D is possibly TRBD1 (5 bases). V lost 6 bases, J lost 2 bases, and 11 bases lay in between. CDR1 SGHAT and CDR2 FQNNGV come from the germline V gene. The CDR3 runs to 13 residues. The CDR3 DNA reads as TGTGCCAGCAGTTCGGACACGGCCTACGAGCAGTACTTC. Protein product: CASSSDTAYEQYF.

V usage is TRBV9 and J usage is TRBJ1-4; tentatively, D is TRBD1 (6 bases). CDR1 SGDLS and CDR2 YYNGEE come from the germline V gene. Deletions cut 3 bases from V and 10 bases from J, with 16 bases between. This CDR3 spans 14 amino acids. This CDR3 is CASSARDTTGKLFF. Here the CDR3 DNA reads TGTGCCAGCAGCGCCCGGGACACGACAGGAAAACTGTTTTTT.

Ten or more counts support this clonotype. This sequence joins TRBV4-1 and TRBJ2-1; 7 positions agree with TRBD2. The V and J ends lost 4 bases and 10 bases, in that order; junction bases with no gene match: 7. CDR1 is MGHRA and CDR2 is YSYEKL in the germline V gene. This CDR3 is 13 amino acids long. The DNA of the CDR3 is TGCGCCAGCAGCCGGGACTACAACTCCGAGCAGTTCTTC. It yields the protein CASSRDYNSEQFF.

The chain joins TRBV3-1 to TRBJ1-2, with D hard to call. Trimming took off 0 bases at V and 7 bases at J, with 6 bases between the two ends. This CDR3 is built from 12 residues. The germline CDR1 and CDR2 sequences are LGHDT and YNNKEL (reference sequence). The CDR3 nucleotides are TGTGCCAGCAGCCAAGAGGATCTTGGCTACACCTTC. This translates into CASSQEDLGYTF.

The V and J genes are TRBV10-3 and TRBJ1-2; maybe TRBD1 (6 bases). The germline V gene has CDR1 ENHRY and CDR2 SYGVKD. Trimming took off 5 bases at V and 0 bases at J, with 13 bases between the two ends. This CDR3 has 15 residues. The CDR3 DNA follows: TGTGCCATCAGTCAGACAGGAAGATCTAACTATGGCTACACCTTC. Translated, it gives CAISQTGRSNYGYTF.

The rearrangement links TRBV10-3 to TRBJ2-5; 11 nucleotides line up with TRBD2. Trimming at V came to 7 bases and at J to 11 bases, leaving 12 bases not matched to a gene. The CDR3 loop spans 14 amino acids. From germline, CDR1 is ENHRY and CDR2 SYGVKD. The CDR3 loop reads CAIMGLADNNEQYF. The CDR3 DNA sequence: TGTGCCATCATGGGACTAGCGGATAACAATGAGCAGTACTTC.